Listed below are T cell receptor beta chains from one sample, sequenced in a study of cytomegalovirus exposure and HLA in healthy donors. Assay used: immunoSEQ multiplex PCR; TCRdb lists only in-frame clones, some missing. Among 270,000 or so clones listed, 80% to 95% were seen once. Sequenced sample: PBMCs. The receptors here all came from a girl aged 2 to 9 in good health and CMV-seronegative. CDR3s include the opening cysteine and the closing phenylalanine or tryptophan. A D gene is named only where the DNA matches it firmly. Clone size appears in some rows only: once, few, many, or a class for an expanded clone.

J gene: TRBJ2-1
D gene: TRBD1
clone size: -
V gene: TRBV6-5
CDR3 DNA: TGTGCCAGCAGTAGACAGGGGGGAGCCTACAATGAGCAGTTCTTC
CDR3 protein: CASSRQGGAYNEQFF

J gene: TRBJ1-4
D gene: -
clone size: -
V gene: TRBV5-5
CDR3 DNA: TGTGCCAGCAGCCCAGACAGGCCAGATGAAAAACTGTTTTTT
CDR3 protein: CASSPDRPDEKLFF

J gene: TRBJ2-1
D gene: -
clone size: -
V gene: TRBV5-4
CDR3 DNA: TGTGCCAGCAGCTTGGGGACAGTTTATGAGCAGTTCTTC
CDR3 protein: CASSLGTVYEQFF

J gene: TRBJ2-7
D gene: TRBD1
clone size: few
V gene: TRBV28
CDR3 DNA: TGTGCCAGCAGAGGGACAGGGGCCTACGAGCAGTACTTC
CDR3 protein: CASRGTGAYEQYF

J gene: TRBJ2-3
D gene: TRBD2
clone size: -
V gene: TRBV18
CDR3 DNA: TGTGCCAGCTCACCACCGCTAGCGGGAACAGATACGCAGTATTTT
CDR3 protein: CASSPPLAGTDTQYF

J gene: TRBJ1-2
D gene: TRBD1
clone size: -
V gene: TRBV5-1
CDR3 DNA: TGCGCCAGCAGCCCGGGGACAGGGGACGATAACTATGGCTACACCTTC
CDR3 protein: CASSPGTGDDNYGYTF

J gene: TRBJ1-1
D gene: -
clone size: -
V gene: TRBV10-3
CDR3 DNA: TGTGCCACCGGGCGTGAGGGCGAGAACACTGAAGCTTTCTTT
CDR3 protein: CATGREGENTEAFF

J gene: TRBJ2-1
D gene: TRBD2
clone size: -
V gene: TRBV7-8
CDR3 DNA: TGTGCCAGCAGCCTTACTAGCGGGGGTGAGCAGTTCTTC
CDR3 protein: CASSLTSGGEQFF

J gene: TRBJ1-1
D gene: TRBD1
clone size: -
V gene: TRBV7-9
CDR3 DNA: TGTGCCAGCAGCTTGAGCTCTGGGACAGGGGGCACTGAAGCTTTCTTT
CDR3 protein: CASSLSSGTGGTEAFF

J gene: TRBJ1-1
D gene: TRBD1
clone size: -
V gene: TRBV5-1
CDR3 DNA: TGCGCCAGCAGCTTCTGGGCTCAGGGGGCGTACGGGAACACTGAAGCTTTCTTT
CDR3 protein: CASSFWAQGAYGNTEAFF

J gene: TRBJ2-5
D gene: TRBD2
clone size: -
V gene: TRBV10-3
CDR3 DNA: TGTGCCACCAAAACCCCGCTGCTAGCGGGAGTAAATCCGTTGGAGACCCAGTACTTC
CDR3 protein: CATKTPLLAGVNPLETQYF

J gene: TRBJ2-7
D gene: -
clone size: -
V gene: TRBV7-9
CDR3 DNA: TGTGCCAGCAGTCTAATGTACGAGCAGTACTTC
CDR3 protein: CASSLMYEQYF

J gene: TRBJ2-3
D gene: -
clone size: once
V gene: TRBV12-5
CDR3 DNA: TGTGCTAGACTAGTTGGGCTCACAGATACGCAGTATTTT
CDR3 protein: CARLVGLTDTQYF

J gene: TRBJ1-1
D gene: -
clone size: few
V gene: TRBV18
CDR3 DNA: TGTGCCAGCTCAGGGGGGATCATGAACACTGAAGCTTTCTTT
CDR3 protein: CASSGGIMNTEAFF

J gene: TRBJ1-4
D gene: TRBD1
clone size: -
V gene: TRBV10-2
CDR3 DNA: TGCGCCAGCAGCCGACGGACAGGGCCCAATGAAAAACTGTTTTTT
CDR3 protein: CASSRRTGPNEKLFF

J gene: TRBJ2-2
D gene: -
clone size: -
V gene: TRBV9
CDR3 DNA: TGTGCCAGCAGCCCCCCCCTCACAACCGGGGAGCTGTTTTTT
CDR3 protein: CASSPPLTTGELFF

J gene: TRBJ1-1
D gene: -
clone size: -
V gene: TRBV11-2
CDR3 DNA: TGTGCCAGCAGCTTAGCCCCGGTACGGGGGAGTTCGGACACTGAAGCTTTCTTT
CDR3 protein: CASSLAPVRGSSDTEAFF

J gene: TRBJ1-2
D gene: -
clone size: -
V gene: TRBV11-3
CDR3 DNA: TGTGCCAGCAGCTTAGACAGGGCCGGAGGCTACACCTTC
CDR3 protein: CASSLDRAGGYTF

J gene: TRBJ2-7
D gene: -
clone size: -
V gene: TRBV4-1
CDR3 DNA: TGCGCCAGCAGCCAAGAGGGCCCGTGGTCCTACGAGCAGTACTTC
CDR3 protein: CASSQEGPWSYEQYF

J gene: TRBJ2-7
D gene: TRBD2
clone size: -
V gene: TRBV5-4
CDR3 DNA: TGTGCCAGCAGCTTTCGGACTAGCGGGAGGGCCTCCTACGAGCAGTACTTC
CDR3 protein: CASSFRTSGRASYEQYF

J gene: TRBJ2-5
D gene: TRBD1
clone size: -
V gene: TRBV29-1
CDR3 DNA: TGCAGCGTTGAAGACTGGGACAGACAAGAGACCCAGTACTTC
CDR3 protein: CSVEDWDRQETQYF

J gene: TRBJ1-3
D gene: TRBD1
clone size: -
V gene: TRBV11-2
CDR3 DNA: TGTGCCAGCAGCTCGCCAAGCCCCGGGACAGAGTACTCTGGAAACACCATATATTTT
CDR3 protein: CASSSPSPGTEYSGNTIYF

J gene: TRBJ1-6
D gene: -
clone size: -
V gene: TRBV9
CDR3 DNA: TGTGCCAGCAGCGGACAGGATTCACCCCTCCACTTT
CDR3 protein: CASSGQDSPLHF

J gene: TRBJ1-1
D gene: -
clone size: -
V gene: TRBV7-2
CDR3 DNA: TGTGCCAGCAGGATAGGGAACAGGGCTTTCTTT
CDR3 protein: CASRIGNRAFF

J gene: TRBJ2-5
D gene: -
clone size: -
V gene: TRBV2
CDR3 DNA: TGTGCCAGCAGGAGGGGGTTAGAGACCCAGTACTTC
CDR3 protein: CASRRGLETQYF

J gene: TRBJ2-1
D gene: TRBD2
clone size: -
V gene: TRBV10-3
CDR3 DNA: TGTGCCGTCAGCGGGAGCTCCTACAATGAGCAGTTCTTC
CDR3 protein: CAVSGSSYNEQFF

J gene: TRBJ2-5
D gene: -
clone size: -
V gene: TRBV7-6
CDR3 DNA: TGTGCCAGCAGCCCGAGGACAGATGGGCGAGAGACCCAGTACTTC
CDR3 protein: CASSPRTDGRETQYF

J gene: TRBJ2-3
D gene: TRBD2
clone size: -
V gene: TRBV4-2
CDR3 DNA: TGTGCCAGCAGCCAAGATTCTAGCGGGAGGTCAGATACGCAGTATTTT
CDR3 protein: CASSQDSSGRSDTQYF